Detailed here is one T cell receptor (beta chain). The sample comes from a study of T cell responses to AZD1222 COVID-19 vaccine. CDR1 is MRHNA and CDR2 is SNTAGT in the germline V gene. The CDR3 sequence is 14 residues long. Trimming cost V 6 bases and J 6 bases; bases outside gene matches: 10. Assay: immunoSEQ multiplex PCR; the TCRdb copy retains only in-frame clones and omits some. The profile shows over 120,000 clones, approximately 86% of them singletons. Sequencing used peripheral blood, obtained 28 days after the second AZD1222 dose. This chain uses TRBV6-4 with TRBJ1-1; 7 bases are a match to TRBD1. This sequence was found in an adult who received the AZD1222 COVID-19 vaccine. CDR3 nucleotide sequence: TGTGCCAGCAGCCAGGAGACAGGGATCGCTGAAGCTTTCTTT. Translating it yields CASSQETGIAEAFF.